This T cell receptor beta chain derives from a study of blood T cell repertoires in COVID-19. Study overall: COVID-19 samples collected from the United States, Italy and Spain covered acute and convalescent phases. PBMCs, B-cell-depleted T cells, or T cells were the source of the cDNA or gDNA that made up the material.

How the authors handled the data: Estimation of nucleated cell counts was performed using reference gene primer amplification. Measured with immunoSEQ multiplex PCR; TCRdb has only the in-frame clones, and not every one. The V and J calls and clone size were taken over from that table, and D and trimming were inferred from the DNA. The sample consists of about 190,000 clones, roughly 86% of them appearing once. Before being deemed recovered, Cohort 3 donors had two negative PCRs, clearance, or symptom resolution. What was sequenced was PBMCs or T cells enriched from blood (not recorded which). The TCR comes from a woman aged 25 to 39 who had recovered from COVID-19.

As DNA, the CDR3 is TGTGCCAGCAGTAGACTAGCGGGAGCGTCTGAGCAGTACTTC. Translated: CASSRLAGASEQYF. V gene TRBV6-5 combines with J gene TRBJ2-7; 12 nucleotides align to TRBD2. Looked up from germline, CDR1 is MNHEY and CDR2 is SVGAGI. The length of the CDR3 is 14 residues. Trimming at V came to 5 bases and at J to 7 bases, leaving 6 bases not matched to a gene.